This T cell receptor (beta chain) was captured by sequencing in a study of T cells after yellow fever vaccination. The wider study: Preparation of the low-cell-number fractions used SMART-Seq v4 Ultra Low Input.

The sample holds many counts of this clonotype. TCRdb reanalysed the 5' RACE reads using MiXCR and keeps one entry per CDR3 protein. The sample has 50,000 to 60,000 distinct CDR3 sequences, approximately 6% seen once. The CDR3 covers 12 residues. Per germline, CDR1 LNHNV and CDR2 YYDKDF (reference sequence). V was shortened by 8 bases and J by 1 base, with 8 bases between the two germline ends. The rearrangement uses TRBV15 and TRBJ1-1; TRBD1 might be the D (6 bases). This clonotype was obtained from a man aged 18-30 years who received the YFV17D yellow fever vaccine. The source material was PBMCs, either bulk or a sorted T-cell subset (CD4+, CD8+, memory, or dextramer-sorted; not recorded which), sampled on the day of the yellow fever booster vaccination. For the CDR3, the DNA is TGTGCCACCGGAGGGGGGAACACTGAAGCTTTCTTT. It encodes CATGGGNTEAFF.